This passage covers 24 T cell receptor beta chains from one sample sequenced in a study of response to subunit inactivated influenza vaccine. TCRdb re-analysed the RT-PCR reads in MiXCR, keeping a single row per CDR3 protein. Of hundreds of thousands of distinct CDR3 sequences listed, less than 20% were seen once; the top ten hold 11%. This specimen consisted of PBMCs from blood, obtained 4 to 6 days after vaccination. The receptors were gathered from a man between 45 and 60 years old who received an inactivated influenza vaccine.

Points on this clonotype: An end of the junction differs from the germline gene, which may be a read error. The chain employs TRBV20-1 and TRBJ2-3, with 8 bases that match TRBD2. The CDR3 totals 15 residues. CDR1 and CDR2 from the germline V gene are DFQATT and SNEGSKA (reference sequence). For the CDR3, the DNA is TGCAGCGCTAGAAATCGCGGGGGGCCAACAGATACGCAGTATTTT. Residues: CSARNRGGPTDTQYF.

This clonotype was seen a few times. The rearrangement links TRBV14 to TRBJ2-3; D may be TRBD1 (5 bases). Trimming removed 0 bases from V and 2 bases from J, with 6 bases in between. The V gene's germline CDR1 is SGHDN and CDR2 FVKESK. The CDR3 runs to 14 residues. The CDR3 spells CASSQEQDTDTQYF. The CDR3 nucleotides read TGTGCCAGCAGCCAAGAACAGGACACAGATACGCAGTATTTT.

The chain is built from TRBV2 and TRBJ2-7; possibly TRBD1 for D (5 bases). V dropped 6 bases and J dropped 0 bases, with 12 bases sitting between them. The CDR3 has 14 residues. The germline CDR1 and CDR2 sequences are SNHLY and FYNNEI. CDR3 in amino acids: CASRKDTNSYEQYF. Written as DNA, the CDR3 is TGTGCCAGCAGAAAGGACACAAACTCCTACGAGCAGTACTTC.

The chain uses TRBV20-1 and TRBJ2-7, with a weak D call TRBD1 (6 bases). Germline V lookup: CDR1 DFQATT, CDR2 SNEGSKA (reference sequence). Trimming took off 5 bases at V and 5 bases at J, with 16 bases between the two ends. The CDR3 covers 13 residues. The CDR3 DNA reads as TGCAGTGCTCTAGGGTCAGGGGCCAACGAGCAGTACTTC. Amino acid sequence: CSALGSGANEQYF.

This clonotype was counted a few times. V is TRBV4-3 and J is TRBJ2-1; 10 nucleotides agree with TRBD2. This CDR3 region has 16 residues. Looked up from germline, CDR1 is LGHNA and CDR2 is YSLEER. V lost 0 bases and J lost 7; bases outside the gene matches: 6. CDR3 in amino acids: CASSQELSSGSNEQFF. The CDR3 bases are TGCGCCAGCAGCCAAGAGCTGTCTAGCGGGAGTAATGAGCAGTTCTTC.

This clonotype occurred a few times. The CDR3 sequence: CASSTTEVYGYTF. In DNA, the CDR3 is TGTGCCAGCAGCACAACAGAAGTCTATGGCTACACCTTC. The chain carries TRBV12-3 or TRBV12-4 and TRBJ1-2; D not certain. This CDR3 region has 13 residues. Trimming removed 6 bases from V and 4 bases from J, with 12 bases in between.

The chain combines TRBV29-1 with TRBJ1-2; D not certain. Germline loops: CDR1 SQVTM, CDR2 ANQGSEA. Trimming removed 0 bases at V and 6 bases at J, with 20 bases between. This CDR3 region has 16 residues. This CDR3 reads CSVEDETSVRVHGYTF. The CDR3, as DNA: TGCAGCGTTGAAGATGAGACTAGCGTTAGGGTTCATGGCTACACCTTC.

The V call is TRBV7-2, the J call TRBJ2-1, with D possibly being TRBD2 (6 bases). Germline V gene sequence: CDR1 SGHTA, CDR2 FQGNSA. The CDR3 length is 16 residues. Trimming removed 1 base from V and 4 bases from J, with 14 bases in between. DNA for the CDR3: TGTGCCAGCAGCTTAGTGTCGGTAGCGGCTTACAATGAGCAGTTCTTC. It is translated as CASSLVSVAAYNEQFF.

The chain employs TRBV20-1 and TRBJ2-5; D remains unclear. V was pared by 7 bases and J by 5 bases, with 14 bases between. Per the germline V gene, CDR1 is DFQATT and CDR2 is SNEGSKA (reference sequence). The CDR3 spans 12 residues. The CDR3 sequence is CSVVGSFETQYF. The CDR3 nucleotides are TGCAGTGTTGTGGGTAGCTTCGAGACCCAGTACTTC.

This chain uses TRBV29-1 with TRBJ2-7; D may be TRBD1 or TRBD2 (5 bases each). The CDR3 contains 12 residues. V was pared by 6 bases and J by 3 bases, with 12 bases between. Germline V lookup: CDR1 SQVTM, CDR2 ANQGSEA. CDR3 loop: CSVGDGGYEQYF. The CDR3 DNA sequence: TGCAGCGTCGGGGACGGTGGCTACGAGCAGTACTTC.

This clonotype was found many times. The chain links TRBV3-1 to TRBJ1-1; D gene ambiguous. Per the germline V gene, CDR1 is LGHDT and CDR2 is YNNKEL (reference sequence). The CDR3 consists of 13 residues. The ends were cut back, 6 bases at V and 0 bases at J, with 8 bases in the middle. CDR3 coding DNA: TGTGCCAGCAGTCAGGTCATGAACACTGAAGCTTTCTTT. Amino acids: CASSQVMNTEAFF.

This clonotype was seen ten or more times. The V call is TRBV12-3 or TRBV12-4, the J call TRBJ2-1; 7 bases line up with TRBD1. Trimming removed 8 bases from V and 10 bases from J; junction bases left unmatched: 11. CDR3 size: 13 residues. CDR3 nucleotides: TGTGCCAGCGGAAGATACAGGGGCGGCGAGCAGTTCTTC. Encoded protein: CASGRYRGGEQFF.

Remarks on this clonotype: A single base separates this from a much larger clone, so it may be a read error. The rearrangement joins TRBV5-1 to TRBJ2-1; D call uncertain. Germline CDR1 is SGHRS and CDR2 is YFSETQ. The CDR3 loop spans 16 amino acids. This chain's CDR3 is CASSLAAVSSSNEQFF. The DNA for the CDR3 is TGCGCCAGCAGCTTGGCGGCGGTGAGCTCCTCCAATGAGCAGTTCTTC.

The V gene is TRBV5-1, the J gene TRBJ2-3; D unclear. Looked up from germline, CDR1 is SGHRS and CDR2 is YFSETQ. The CDR3 spans 14 residues. V lost 3 bases, J lost 2 bases, and 10 bases lay in between. CDR3 DNA sequence: TGCGCCAGCAGCTCGACGGCCTTCACAGATACGCAGTATTTT. Translating gives CASSSTAFTDTQYF.

The J gene is TRBJ2-4, the V gene TRBV9; 9 bases line up with TRBD1. With 2 bases clipped from V and 8 bases from J, the junction kept 5 bases outside the gene matches. Per germline, CDR1 SGDLS and CDR2 YYNGEE. The CDR3 is made up of 14 amino acids. In DNA form, the CDR3 reads TGTGCCAGCAGCGTGGGACAGGGTTTTGACATTCAGTACTTC. Its protein product is CASSVGQGFDIQYF.

This clonotype was seen a few times. This sequence joins TRBV10-1 and TRBJ1-1, with unresolved D. The germline V and J ends were trimmed by 0 bases and 1 base, with 6 bases remaining between them. The CDR3 is made up of 14 amino acids. CDR1 is WNHNN and CDR2 is SYGVQD in the germline V gene (reference sequence). CDR3 in amino acids: CASSESSGNTEAFF. CDR3 DNA sequence: TGCGCCAGCAGTGAGTCTTCGGGGAACACTGAAGCTTTCTTT.

This clonotype was recorded many times. The rearrangement links TRBV4-2 to TRBJ1-2; 11 nucleotides line up with TRBD1. CDR1 LGHNA and CDR2 YNFKEQ come from the germline V gene. This CDR3 contains 17 residues. V was clipped by 1 base and J by 6 bases; unmatched bases: 10. CDR3 protein: CASSQVIKDRGPDGYTF. In DNA form, the CDR3 reads TGTGCCAGCAGCCAAGTAATCAAGGACAGGGGGCCAGATGGCTACACCTTC.

J is TRBJ1-4 and V is TRBV3-1, with 8 bases lining up with TRBD1. Per the germline V gene, CDR1 is LGHDT and CDR2 is YNNKEL (reference sequence). The V and J ends lost 3 bases and 1 base, in that order; junction bases with no gene match: 4. This CDR3 is 16 amino acids long. CDR3 in DNA: TGTGCCAGCAGCCAGGGCGGGACAGGAACTAATGAAAAACTGTTTTTT. Its translation: CASSQGGTGTNEKLFF.

This chain links TRBV5-6 with TRBJ2-5, with 12 bases identical to TRBD2. CDR1 is SGHDT and CDR2 is YYEEEE in the germline V gene. CDR3 length: 16 residues. Germline trimming cut 4 bases from V and 7 bases from J; bases unmatched to any gene: 11. The chain's CDR3 is CASSLPGLAGHGTQYF. For the CDR3, the DNA is TGTGCCAGCAGCCTCCCGGGACTAGCGGGCCACGGGACCCAGTACTTC.

This clonotype has only a few counts. CDR3 in amino acids: CSASFNGRGTDTQYF. CDR3 coding DNA: TGCAGTGCTAGTTTTAACGGGAGGGGCACAGATACGCAGTATTTT. The chain couples TRBV20-1 to TRBJ2-3; 8 bases fit TRBD2. CDR3 length: 15 residues. The V gene's germline CDR1 is DFQATT and CDR2 SNEGSKA (reference sequence). V lost 3 bases to trimming and J lost 1 base; unmatched junction nucleotides: 6.

This chain connects TRBV6-1 to TRBJ2-1; 12 bases fit TRBD2. Germline assignment: CDR1 MNHNS and CDR2 SASEGT. With 7 bases clipped from V and 4 bases from J, the junction kept 8 bases outside the gene matches. The CDR3 is made up of 16 amino acids. CDR3 protein: CASNSLAGGPYNEQFF. The CDR3 DNA is TGTGCCAGCAATAGCCTAGCGGGGGGGCCATACAATGAGCAGTTCTTC.

This clonotype was counted many times. The junction departs from germline at one end; a sequencing error may be responsible. V and J are TRBV5-1 and TRBJ2-1, with a weak D call TRBD1 (5 bases). Germline V CDR1 and CDR2: SGHRS, YFSETQ. CDR3 size: 14 residues. CDR3: CASSLGDSYNEQFF. The CDR3 DNA reads TGTGCCAGCAGCTTAGGCGACAGCTACAATGAGCAGTTCTTC.

The chain links TRBV14 to TRBJ2-3, with 9 positions matching TRBD1. V shed 1 base, J shed 2 bases, and the junction held 4 bases outside the gene matches. The CDR3 loop spans 16 amino acids. Germline values: CDR1 SGHDN, CDR2 FVKESK. CDR3 sequence: CASSQVTGGNTDTQYF. In nucleotides, the CDR3 is TGTGCCAGCAGCCAAGTAACAGGGGGCAACACAGATACGCAGTATTTT.

The rearrangement uses TRBV7-3 and TRBJ2-7; D is unresolved. Germline CDR1 and CDR2: SGHTA and FQGTGA. V lost 2 bases and J lost 7, with 12 bases in between. This CDR3 has 13 amino acids. CDR3 sequence: CASSLSQIGEQYF. The DNA of the CDR3 is TGTGCCAGCAGCTTATCCCAGATAGGTGAGCAGTACTTC.